This TCR beta chain stems from a study of blood T cell repertoires in COVID-19. V trimming: 4 bases; J trimming: 2 bases; junction bases outside the gene matches: 7. Per germline, CDR1 SGDLS and CDR2 YYNGEE. This CDR3 has 15 amino acids. Clones were read by immunoSEQ multiplex PCR, and TCRdb kept only the in-frame ones, dropping some. This table holds more than 400,000 clones, approximately 83% found once. This TCR derives from a human donor in a cohort sampled during active COVID-19. The genes are TRBV9 and TRBJ2-7; 9 nucleotides match TRBD2. The sample consisted of peripheral blood. In DNA, the CDR3 is TGTGCCAGCAGCCGCCGGGGCGGGAGGGCCTACGAGCAGTACTTC. Translated: CASSRRGGRAYEQYF.